This T cell receptor beta chain was sequenced during a study of beta chain features in type 1 diabetes. Sequencing targeted expressed TCRB transcripts, as all isolated RNA had been reverse transcribed. The assay was immunoSEQ multiplex PCR, and TCRdb's table has in-frame clones only and misses some. Seen here are more than 150,000 clones, about an eighth observed once, and the top ten hold roughly 0.56%. The CDR3 length is 15 residues. V was clipped by 6 bases and J by 4 bases; unmatched bases: 9. Germline CDR1 reads MGHRA; CDR2 reads YSYEKL. The rearrangement uses TRBV4-1 and TRBJ1-5; TRBD1 matches at 7 bases. Input material: central memory CD4+ T cells from blood. The TCR originated in a woman aged 18-30 years in good health. For the CDR3, the DNA is TGCGCCAGCAGTTTTCCGGGACAGAATAATCAGCCCCAGCATTTT. Translation gives CASSFPGQNNQPQHF.